This T cell receptor beta chain derives from a study of control samples from healthy donors and cancer patients. TCRdb's table, derived via immunoSEQ multiplex PCR, lists solely in-frame clones and lacks some. The sample comprises about 55,000 clones, about 96% of which are singletons, and 0.95% to 1.4% rests with the top ten. The germline V gene encodes CDR1 SGHTA and CDR2 FQGNSA. The ends were cut back, 5 bases at V and 9 bases at J, with 16 bases in the middle. The CDR3 has 13 residues. This receptor was taken from a woman younger than 30 in good health. The chain uses TRBV7-2 and TRBJ1-2; D gene ambiguous. What was sequenced was blood. CDR3 region: CASSPLGPRSYTF. CDR3 bases: TGTGCCAGCAGCCCCCTTGGCCCTAGGAGCTACACCTTC. Looking up the rest from reference TRBV7-2 and TRBJ1-2 gives the full variable domain: GAGVSQSPSNKVTEKGKDVELRCDPISGHTALYWYRQSLGQGLEFLIYFQGNSAPDKSGLPSDRFSAERTGGSVSTLTIQRTQQEDSAVYLCASSPLGPRSYTFGSGTRLTVV.